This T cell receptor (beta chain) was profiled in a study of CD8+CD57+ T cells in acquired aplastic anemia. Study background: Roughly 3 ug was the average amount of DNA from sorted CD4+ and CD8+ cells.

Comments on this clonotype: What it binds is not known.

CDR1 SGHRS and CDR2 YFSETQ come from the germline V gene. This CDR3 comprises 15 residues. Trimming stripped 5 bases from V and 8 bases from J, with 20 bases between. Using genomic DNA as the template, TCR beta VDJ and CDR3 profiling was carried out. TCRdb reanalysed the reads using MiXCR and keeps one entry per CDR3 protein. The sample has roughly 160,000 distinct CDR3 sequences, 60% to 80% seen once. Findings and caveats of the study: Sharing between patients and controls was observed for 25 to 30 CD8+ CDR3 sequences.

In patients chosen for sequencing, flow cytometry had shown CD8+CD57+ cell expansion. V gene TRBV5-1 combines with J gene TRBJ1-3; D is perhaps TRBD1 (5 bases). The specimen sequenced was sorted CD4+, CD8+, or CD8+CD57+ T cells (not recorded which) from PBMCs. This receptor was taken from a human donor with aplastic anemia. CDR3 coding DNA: TGCGCCAGCAGGCTGTCTCTCGAGCTAGGGGACACCATATATTTT. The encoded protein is CASRLSLELGDTIYF.